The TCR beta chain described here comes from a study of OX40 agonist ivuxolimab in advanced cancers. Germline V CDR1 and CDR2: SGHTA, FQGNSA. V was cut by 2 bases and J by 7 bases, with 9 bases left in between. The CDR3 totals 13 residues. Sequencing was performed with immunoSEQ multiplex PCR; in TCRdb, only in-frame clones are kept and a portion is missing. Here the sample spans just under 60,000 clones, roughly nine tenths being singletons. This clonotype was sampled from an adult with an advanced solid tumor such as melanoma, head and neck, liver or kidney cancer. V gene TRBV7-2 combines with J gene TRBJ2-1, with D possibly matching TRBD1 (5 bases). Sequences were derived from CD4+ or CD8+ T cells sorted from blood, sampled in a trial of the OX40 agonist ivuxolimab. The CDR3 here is CASSLFRANEQFF. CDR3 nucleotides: TGTGCCAGCAGCTTATTCAGGGCTAATGAGCAGTTCTTC.